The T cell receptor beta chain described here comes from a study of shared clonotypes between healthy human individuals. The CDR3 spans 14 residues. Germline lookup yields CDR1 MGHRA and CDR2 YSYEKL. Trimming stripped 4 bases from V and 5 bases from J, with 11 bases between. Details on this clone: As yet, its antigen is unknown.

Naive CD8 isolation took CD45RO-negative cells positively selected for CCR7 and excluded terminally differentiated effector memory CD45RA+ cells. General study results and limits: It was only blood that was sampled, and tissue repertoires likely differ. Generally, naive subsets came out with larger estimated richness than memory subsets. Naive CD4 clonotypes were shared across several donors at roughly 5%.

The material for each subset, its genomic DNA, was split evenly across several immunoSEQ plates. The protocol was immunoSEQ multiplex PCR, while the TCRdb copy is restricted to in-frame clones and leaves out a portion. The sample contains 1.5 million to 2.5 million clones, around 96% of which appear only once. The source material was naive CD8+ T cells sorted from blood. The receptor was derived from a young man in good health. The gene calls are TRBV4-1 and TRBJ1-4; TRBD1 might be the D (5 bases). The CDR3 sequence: CASSPEGYNEKLFF. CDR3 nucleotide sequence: TGCGCCAGCAGCCCGGAGGGGTACAATGAAAAACTGTTTTTT.